These T cell receptor beta chains were read from a single sample in a study of OX40 agonist ivuxolimab in advanced cancers. Measured with immunoSEQ multiplex PCR; TCRdb has only the in-frame clones, and not every one. The sample consists of about 15,000 clones, almost 85% of them appearing once. Sequences were derived from CD4+ or CD8+ T cells sorted from blood, sampled in a trial of the OX40 agonist ivuxolimab. The receptors here all came from an adult with an advanced solid tumor such as melanoma, head and neck, liver or kidney cancer. CDR3s include the opening cysteine and the closing phenylalanine or tryptophan. The D gene is left open where the match is weak. Not every row has a clone size; where given, it reads once, few, many or a size class.

V	length	size	J	D	DNA	CDR3
TRBV29-1	11	NA	TRBJ1-1	NA	TGCAGCGCCGAATATGTCACTGAAGCTTTCTTT	CSAEYVTEAFF
TRBV27	14	once	TRBJ1-5	NA	TGTGCCAGCAGTTTATCGTGGTCCGGAGGATCCCAGCATTTT	CASSLSWSGGSQHF
TRBV4-1	15	NA	TRBJ2-5	NA	TGCGCCAGCAGCCAAGGGCAGGGGTTTCAAGAGACCCAGTACTTC	CASSQGQGFQETQYF
TRBV30	13	NA	TRBJ1-5	NA	TGTGCCTGGGACCCAGGGTATAATCAGCCCCAGCATTTT	CAWDPGYNQPQHF
TRBV30	13	NA	TRBJ1-4	NA	TGTGCCTGGTTGGGACCGAGTAATGAAAAACTGTTTTTT	CAWLGPSNEKLFF
TRBV7-3	16	NA	TRBJ1-3	NA	TGTGCCAGCAGCTTAGACGGCACATACTCTGGAAACACCATATATTTT	CASSLDGTYSGNTIYF
TRBV5-6	17	NA	TRBJ2-1	TRBD2	TGTGCCAGCAGAATGGGTACTAGCGGGATGGCCTACAATGAGCAGTTCTTC	CASRMGTSGMAYNEQFF
TRBV28	15	NA	TRBJ2-7	TRBD2	TGTGCCAGCAGTTTTGTAGCGGGAGTGACCTACGAGCAGTACTTC	CASSFVAGVTYEQYF
TRBV1	15	NA	TRBJ2-7	NA	TGCACCAGCAGCCAAGATGGGGGGTCTAACTACGAGCAGTACTTC	CTSSQDGGSNYEQYF
TRBV2	14	NA	TRBJ1-5	NA	TGTGCCAGTCAAGGGGCAGGGAGCAATCAGCCCCAGCATTTT	CASQGAGSNQPQHF
TRBV6-5	16	NA	TRBJ2-1	TRBD2	TGTGCCAGCAGTTACTCAGCGGGAGGGCCTTACAATGAGCAGTTCTTC	CASSYSAGGPYNEQFF
TRBV5-6	10	NA	TRBJ1-1	NA	TGTAGAGTGATGAACACTGAAGCTTTCTTT	CRVMNTEAFF
TRBV5-1	15	few	TRBJ2-1	TRBD1	TGCGCCAGCAGCTTCGGACAGGGGGCATACAATGAGCAGTTCTTC	CASSFGQGAYNEQFF
TRBV10-2	15	NA	TRBJ2-7	TRBD2	TGCGCCAGCAGTGGAACCCAGCGGGAGTCCTACGAGCAGTACTTC	CASSGTQRESYEQYF
TRBV13	15	once	TRBJ2-1	TRBD2	TGTGCCAGCAGTAGAGAGCGGGAGAGTTCTAATGAGCAGTTCTTC	CASSRERESSNEQFF
TRBV11-2	14	NA	TRBJ2-7	NA	TGTGCCAGCAGCTTAGGGGGCGGGGACTACGAGCAGTACTTC	CASSLGGGDYEQYF
TRBV5-4	12	NA	TRBJ1-4	NA	TGTGCCAGCAGCCCGGGGAATGAAAAACTGTTTTTT	CASSPGNEKLFF
TRBV7-9	13	NA	TRBJ1-2	TRBD1	TGTGCCAGCAGCCGACAGGGGGACTATGGCTACACCTTC	CASSRQGDYGYTF
TRBV27	15	NA	TRBJ1-5	NA	TGTGCCAGCAGTTTTATGACAGGCAGCAATCAGCCCCAGCATTTT	CASSFMTGSNQPQHF
TRBV19	18	NA	TRBJ2-7	TRBD1	TGTGCCAGTAGTATAAAACCCCCCGGACAGGCGGGCCTCTACGAGCAGTACTTC	CASSIKPPGQAGLYEQYF
TRBV28	14	NA	TRBJ1-3	NA	TGTGCCAGCAGTTTATCCCCGATCGGAAACACCATATATTTT	CASSLSPIGNTIYF
TRBV7-9	11	NA	TRBJ1-2	NA	TGTGCCAGCAGCTCCCTCTATGGCTACACCTTC	CASSSLYGYTF
TRBV5-5	12	NA	TRBJ1-3	NA	TGTGCCAGCAGCTTGGATATGGACACCATATATTTT	CASSLDMDTIYF